The 30 T cell receptor beta chains presented below share a single source sample, sequenced in a study of blood T cell repertoires in COVID-19. Method: immunoSEQ multiplex PCR; TCRdb's copy keeps in-frame clones and lacks some. The table records approximately 92,000 clones, roughly 85% of them present only once. Sequenced: peripheral blood. These TCRs come from a woman aged 55-70 years with COVID-19, enrolled during active disease.

V gene TRBV30 combines with J gene TRBJ2-5; unclear D gene. Trimming shortened V by 0 bases and J by 1 base, and 6 bases separated the two germline ends. The CDR3 has 13 residues. Germline lookup yields CDR1 GTSNPN and CDR2 SVGIG (reference sequence). CDR3 in amino acids: CAWSVHIQETQYF. In DNA, the CDR3 is TGTGCCTGGAGTGTACATATCCAAGAGACCCAGTACTTC.

The genes are TRBV2 and TRBJ1-6; a possible D gene is TRBD1 (6 bases). V dropped 2 bases and J dropped 9 bases, with 17 bases sitting between them. CDR1 is SNHLY, CDR2 FYNNEI, per germline. This CDR3 region has 16 residues. The CDR3 protein is CASSERRGRGSSPLHF. CDR3 coding DNA: TGTGCCAGCAGTGAAAGGCGGGGGCGCGGTTCTTCACCCCTCCACTTT.

This chain connects TRBV19 to TRBJ1-5; 11 bases match TRBD1. CDR1 and CDR2 from the germline V gene are LNHDA and SQIVND (reference sequence). The CDR3 extends over 17 amino acids. J was trimmed by 0 bases and V by 4 bases; bases with no gene match: 5. The CDR3 sequence is CASSKGTGGNSNQPQHF. CDR3 coding DNA: TGTGCCAGTAGTAAGGGGACAGGGGGGAATAGCAATCAGCCCCAGCATTTT.

In its sample, this clone was seen a few times. The rearrangement links TRBV27 to TRBJ1-6; a possible D gene is TRBD1 (6 bases). V lost 3 bases to trimming and J lost 7 bases, with 10 bases between them. CDR3 length: 14 residues. CDR1 MNHEY and CDR2 SMNVEV come from the germline V gene (reference sequence). CDR3 in DNA: TGTGCCAGCAGTTTTCGACAGGCCAATTCACCCCTCCACTTT. It yields the protein CASSFRQANSPLHF.

The genes are TRBV6-2 or TRBV6-3 and TRBJ2-3; 8 nucleotides line up with TRBD1. J gave up 2 bases and V 6 bases, and 16 bases lay outside the gene matches. Germline CDR1 is MNHEY and CDR2 is SVGEGT. The CDR3 has 18 amino acids. As DNA, the CDR3 is TGTGCCAGCAGCCCAGACAGGGGCCCCTTCCTCCACACAGATACGCAGTATTTT. Its protein product is CASSPDRGPFLHTDTQYF.

The chain combines TRBV18 with TRBJ2-7, with 9 bases fitting TRBD1. This CDR3 comprises 14 residues. CDR1 is KGHSH and CDR2 is LQKENI in the germline V gene. J was trimmed by 1 base and V by 9 bases; bases with no gene match: 7. The CDR3 protein is CASEAGTGSYEQYF. CDR3 nucleotides: TGTGCCAGTGAAGCCGGGACAGGGTCCTACGAGCAGTACTTC. Variable domain in full (rest from reference TRBV18 and TRBJ2-7): NAGVMQNPRHLVRRRGQEARLRCSPMKGHSHVYWYRQLPEEGLKFMVYLQKENIIDESGMPKERFSAEFPKEGPSILRIQQVVRGDSAAYFCASEAGTGSYEQYFGPGTRLTVT.

The chain is built from TRBV29-1 and TRBJ1-1; D is undetermined. Trimming took off 3 bases at V and 11 bases at J, with 7 bases between the two ends. There are 9 residues in the CDR3. Germline V lookup: CDR1 SQVTM, CDR2 ANQGSEA. In nucleotides, the CDR3 is TGCAGCGTTGAGTCTTTCGCTTTCTTT. This encodes CSVESFAFF.

This chain joins TRBV14 and TRBJ2-4, with D possibly TRBD1 on 5 matching bases. Germline-derived CDR1 and CDR2 are SGHDN and FVKESK. This CDR3 spans 13 amino acids. Deletions cut 1 base from V and 7 bases from J, with 8 bases between. The CDR3 is CASSQAQGNIQYF. CDR3 sequence (DNA): TGTGCCAGCAGCCAAGCCCAGGGTAACATTCAGTACTTC.

This clone was seen only a few times. The chain links TRBV6-5 to TRBJ1-1, with TRBD1 matching 8 bases. The CDR3 sequence is 14 residues long. CDR1 and CDR2 (germline): MNHEY, SVGAGI. V shed 5 bases, J shed 5 bases, and the junction held 7 bases outside the gene matches. The CDR3 DNA reads TGTGCCAGCAGTCCGACAGGGGTAGGAACTGAAGCTTTCTTT. Protein: CASSPTGVGTEAFF.

The chain is built from TRBV28 and TRBJ2-5, with 7 bases matching TRBD2. There are 14 residues in the CDR3. V lost 6 bases and J lost 5; bases outside the gene matches: 9. CDR1 and CDR2 (germline): MDHEN, SYDVKM. The CDR3 sequence: CASRLDQGGETQYF. The CDR3 coding sequence is TGTGCCAGCAGACTTGATCAGGGAGGGGAGACCCAGTACTTC.

The CDR3 protein is CASSRGRTGVHEQYF. The CDR3 DNA reads as TGTGCCAGCAGCAGGGGTCGGACAGGGGTTCACGAGCAGTACTTC. The J gene is TRBJ2-7, the V gene TRBV21-1; the table names TRBD1, a call not compared with the DNA. TRBV21-1 is deemed a pseudogene. The CDR3 is 15 amino acids.

This sequence joins TRBV18 and TRBJ1-6, with D unclear. Germline V gene lookup returns CDR1 KGHSH and CDR2 LQKENI. The CDR3 runs to 15 residues. Trimming removed 6 bases from V and 9 bases from J, with 18 bases in between. The CDR3 spells CASSPPGGQRSPLHF. In DNA form, the CDR3 reads TGTGCCAGCTCCCCGCCGGGAGGGCAGCGTTCACCCCTCCACTTT.

The CDR3 reads CASSLTGGLTGELFF. For the CDR3, the DNA is TGTGCCAGCAGCTTAACAGGGGGCTTAACCGGGGAGCTGTTTTTT. The gene calls are TRBV7-6 and TRBJ2-2, with 9 bases aligning to TRBD1. The CDR3 length is 15 residues. V dropped 2 bases and J dropped 5; count of bases not matched to a gene: 3. CDR1 SGHVS and CDR2 FNYEAQ come from the germline V gene.

This clone has a single count. The chain recombines TRBV14 with TRBJ2-7; possible D gene TRBD2, 6 bases. This CDR3 comprises 14 residues. V was shortened by 4 bases and J by 0 bases, with 10 bases between the two germline ends. Germline V gene sequence: CDR1 SGHDN, CDR2 FVKESK. CDR3 bases: TGTGCCAGCAGCCTCGGGGGTCTCTCCTACGAGCAGTACTTC. It codes for CASSLGGLSYEQYF.

The CDR3, as DNA: TGTGCCAGCAGTCGGGTTTCGGGGTTTGGTCAGCCCCAGCATTTT. This codes for CASSRVSGFGQPQHF. V gene TRBV6-2 or TRBV6-3 combines with J gene TRBJ1-5; D ambiguous. This CDR3 spans 15 amino acids. The V gene lost 5 bases and the J gene lost 6 bases, with 17 bases spanning the gap. The germline V gene encodes CDR1 MNHEY and CDR2 SVGEGT.

This sequence joins TRBV7-9 and TRBJ2-7, with a weak D call TRBD2 (5 bases). Germline CDR1 and CDR2: SEHNR and FQNEAQ (reference sequence). With 7 bases removed from V and 7 bases from J, the gap between germline ends came to 20 bases. CDR3 length: 14 amino acids. The CDR3 region is CASTLDGLIKEQYF. CDR3 DNA: TGTGCCAGCACCCTAGACGGACTTATAAAAGAGCAGTACTTC.

V and J are TRBV4-3 and TRBJ2-1; D is possibly TRBD2 (5 bases). CDR1 LGHNA and CDR2 YSLEER come from the germline V gene. This CDR3 has 16 amino acids. V lost 1 base and J 8 bases, leaving 18 bases between the germline ends. CDR3 sequence: CASSQAWGVPFDEQFF. The CDR3 DNA reads TGCGCCAGCAGCCAAGCGTGGGGAGTCCCTTTCGATGAGCAGTTCTTC.

This chain connects TRBV6-2 or TRBV6-3 to TRBJ1-6, with D maybe TRBD1 (6 bases). The CDR3 runs to 14 residues. With 5 bases removed from V and 10 bases from J, the gap between germline ends came to 15 bases. Germline-derived CDR1 and CDR2 are MNHEY and SVGEGT. CDR3 amino acids: CASSPGEGVSPLHF. In DNA form, the CDR3 reads TGTGCCAGCAGTCCAGGGGAGGGCGTCTCACCCCTCCACTTT.

The gene calls are TRBV21-1 and TRBJ2-1; the table gives TRBD2 as D, unverified against the DNA. TRBV21-1 corresponds to a pseudogene. The CDR3 has 15 amino acids. CDR3 nucleotide sequence: TGTGCCAGCAGCAGGCTAGCGGGGGGCTACAATGAGCAGTTCTTC. Translated: CASSRLAGGYNEQFF.

J is TRBJ1-1 and V is TRBV11-2, with a possible D match to TRBD1 (5 bases). CDR1 is SGHAT and CDR2 is FQNNGV in the germline V gene. The CDR3 length is 11 residues. V dropped 2 bases and J dropped 11 bases, with 9 bases sitting between them. CDR3 nucleotide sequence: TGTGCCAGCAGCTTAACGGGGGAGGCTTTCTTT. This sequence encodes CASSLTGEAFF.

The gene calls are TRBV5-4 and TRBJ2-5; 9 bases are a match to TRBD1. Trimming took 4 bases from V and 2 from J; bases not matched to a gene: 6. This CDR3 is built from 15 residues. Per germline, CDR1 SGHNT and CDR2 YYREEE (reference sequence). CDR3 sequence reads: CASSRDRVAQETQYF. CDR3 sequence (DNA): TGTGCCAGCAGCCGGGACAGGGTAGCGCAAGAGACCCAGTACTTC. Together with reference TRBV5-4 and TRBJ2-5, the CDR3 gives the full variable domain: ETGVTQSPTHLIKTRGQQVTLRCSSQSGHNTVSWYQQALGQGPQFIFQYYREEENGRGNFPPRFSGLQFPNYSSELNVNALELDDSALYLCASSRDRVAQETQYFGPGTRLLVL.

The gene calls are TRBV9 and TRBJ2-3, with 8 bases aligning to TRBD2. V gave up 4 bases and J gave up 4 bases; unmatched junction bases: 8. The CDR3 is made up of 15 amino acids. Germline V gene data show CDR1 as SGDLS and CDR2 as YYNGEE. The CDR3: CASSLLAARADTQYF. CDR3 nucleotide sequence: TGTGCCAGCAGCCTACTAGCGGCCCGCGCAGATACGCAGTATTTT. Using reference TRBV9 and TRBJ2-3 for the parts outside the CDR3, the full variable domain is DSGVTQTPKHLITATGQRVTLRCSPRSGDLSVYWYQQSLDQGLQFLIQYYNGEERAKGNILERFSAQQFPDLHSELNLSSLELGDSALYFCASSLLAARADTQYFGPGTRLTVL.

This chain uses TRBV28 with TRBJ1-6, with TRBD1 matching 9 bases. CDR1 and CDR2 (germline): MDHEN, SYDVKM. Losses at the gene ends were 11 bases for V and 6 bases for J; bases not matched to a gene: 5. CDR3 size: 13 residues. The CDR3 sequence: CAARDRANSPLHF. The CDR3 DNA sequence: TGTGCCGCCCGGGACAGGGCTAATTCACCCCTCCACTTT.

The chain combines TRBV11-2 with TRBJ1-2; a possible D gene is TRBD1 (6 bases). Trimming pared 2 bases from V and 2 bases from J, leaving 9 bases between. This CDR3 comprises 14 residues. Germline assignment: CDR1 SGHAT and CDR2 FQNNGV. The CDR3 reads CASSLLRGNYGYTF. As DNA, the CDR3 is TGTGCCAGCAGCTTACTTAGGGGGAACTATGGCTACACCTTC.

V gene TRBV6-6 combines with J gene TRBJ1-1, with D hard to call. The CDR3 loop spans 14 amino acids. Trimming took off 6 bases at V and 1 base at J, with 12 bases between the two ends. CDR1 MNHNY and CDR2 SVGAGI come from the germline V gene (reference sequence). CDR3 loop: CASSQRQQNTEAFF. The CDR3 region has the DNA TGTGCCAGCAGCCAGAGACAACAGAACACTGAAGCTTTCTTT.

The chain links TRBV18 to TRBJ2-3; a possible D gene is TRBD2 (5 bases). The CDR3 runs 15 residues. V was shortened by 3 bases and J by 0 bases, with 10 bases between the two germline ends. Germline V gene data show CDR1 as KGHSH and CDR2 as LQKENI. For the CDR3, the DNA is TGTGCCAGCTCACCCCGGACGGGAAGCACAGATACGCAGTATTTT. Protein: CASSPRTGSTDTQYF.

The rearrangement joins TRBV5-1 to TRBJ2-2; D may be TRBD1 (6 bases). The length of the CDR3 is 15 residues. CDR1 is SGHRS and CDR2 is YFSETQ in the germline V gene. Trimming removed 4 bases from V and 0 bases from J, with 10 bases in between. DNA for the CDR3: TGCGCCAGCAGCCAGGACAGTGCGAACACCGGGGAGCTGTTTTTT. Encoded protein: CASSQDSANTGELFF.

The rearrangement links TRBV28 to TRBJ1-3; no firm D call. The CDR3 has 12 amino acids. Per the germline V gene, CDR1 is MDHEN and CDR2 is SYDVKM. Trimming pared 5 bases from V and 3 bases from J, leaving 5 bases between. Written as DNA, the CDR3 is TGTGCCAGCAGTGCGCGTGGAAACACCATATATTTT. Amino acids: CASSARGNTIYF.

This clone was counted a single time. The chain recombines TRBV5-1 with TRBJ2-5; D is unclear. Germline-derived CDR1 and CDR2 are SGHRS and YFSETQ. The CDR3 loop spans 15 amino acids. Trimming left V 0 bases short and J 2 bases short, with 11 bases between. The CDR3 spells CASSLALPVQETQYF. The CDR3 DNA follows: TGCGCCAGCAGCTTGGCCCTCCCAGTTCAAGAGACCCAGTACTTC.

CDR3 region: CSVGTSGGRGTDTQYF. CDR3 sequence (DNA): TGCAGCGTCGGGACTAGCGGGGGGAGAGGCACAGATACGCAGTATTTT. The chain joins TRBV29-1 to TRBJ2-3; 15 bases fit TRBD2. The V and J ends lost 6 bases and 1 base, in that order; junction bases with no gene match: 5. Germline loops: CDR1 SQVTM, CDR2 ANQGSEA. The CDR3 extends over 16 amino acids.